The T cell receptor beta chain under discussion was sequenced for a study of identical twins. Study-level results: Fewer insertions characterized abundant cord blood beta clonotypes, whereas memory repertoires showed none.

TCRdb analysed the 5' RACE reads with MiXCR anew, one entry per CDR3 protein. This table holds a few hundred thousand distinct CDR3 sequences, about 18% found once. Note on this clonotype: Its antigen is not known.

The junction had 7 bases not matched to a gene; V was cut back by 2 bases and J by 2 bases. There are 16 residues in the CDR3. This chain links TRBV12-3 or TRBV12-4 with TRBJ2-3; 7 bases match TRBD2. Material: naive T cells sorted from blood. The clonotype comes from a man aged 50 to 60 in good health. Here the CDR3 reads CASSLQGLSYTDTQYF. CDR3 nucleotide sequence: TGTGCCAGCAGTTTACAGGGACTATCCTACACAGATACGCAGTATTTT.